A selection of T cell receptor beta chains follows, all from one sample in a study of cytomegalovirus exposure and HLA in healthy donors. The method was immunoSEQ multiplex PCR; TCRdb's version includes in-frame clones alone and lacks a portion of them. The profile shows roughly 200,000 clones, almost 85% of them singletons. Sequenced input: PBMCs. The source is a woman in her thirties or forties in good health and CMV-seronegative. Each CDR3 is given with its conserved first and last residue. Each record gives: V gene, J gene, clone size, D gene, CDR3 DNA, CDR3 protein. A D gene is named only where the DNA matches it firmly. Size is omitted from some rows. Given values are once, few, many or a class for expanded clones.

V gene: TRBV5-1
J gene: TRBJ1-5
clone size: .
D gene: .
CDR3 DNA: TGCGCCAGCAGCCCCACCGGGGGGGGCGGTCAGCCCCAGCATTTT
CDR3 protein: CASSPTGGGGQPQHF

V gene: TRBV2
J gene: TRBJ1-6
clone size: .
D gene: .
CDR3 DNA: TGTGCCAGCTCTGGGGCGACCCCCCCCATTTCACCCCTCCACTTT
CDR3 protein: CASSGATPPISPLHF

V gene: TRBV9
J gene: TRBJ2-3
clone size: .
D gene: TRBD2
CDR3 DNA: TGTGCCAGCAGCCCATGGGGGGGTGCAGATACGCAGTATTTT
CDR3 protein: CASSPWGGADTQYF

V gene: TRBV30
J gene: TRBJ1-6
clone size: .
D gene: .
CDR3 DNA: TGTGCCTGGACCCTGGGCGGGCCTACCCGAGATTCACCCCTCCACTTT
CDR3 protein: CAWTLGGPTRDSPLHF

V gene: TRBV27
J gene: TRBJ2-2
clone size: .
D gene: .
CDR3 DNA: TGTGCCACCGCCAGAAGAGGGGGCACCGGGGAGCTGTTTTTT
CDR3 protein: CATARRGGTGELFF

V gene: TRBV6-1
J gene: TRBJ1-1
clone size: .
D gene: .
CDR3 DNA: TGTGCCAGCAGTGAAGGAGGGGGTGTTGGAAGGGGGGGGTTCTTT
CDR3 protein: CASSEGGGVGRGGFF

V gene: TRBV28
J gene: TRBJ2-7
clone size: .
D gene: TRBD2
CDR3 DNA: TGTGCCAGCAGTTTGGAAGCGGGGGAGCACTACGAGCAGTACTTC
CDR3 protein: CASSLEAGEHYEQYF

V gene: TRBV27
J gene: TRBJ2-7
clone size: .
D gene: .
CDR3 DNA: TGTGCCACCTCTCTCGGTAGCGGTCCCAACTACGAGCAGTACTTC
CDR3 protein: CATSLGSGPNYEQYF

V gene: TRBV4-1
J gene: TRBJ1-1
clone size: .
D gene: .
CDR3 DNA: TGCGCCAGCAGCCAGGGGAGTAATGAAGCTTTCTTT
CDR3 protein: CASSQGSNEAFF

V gene: TRBV12-5
J gene: TRBJ2-7
clone size: .
D gene: .
CDR3 DNA: TGTGCTAGTGGTTTGGCAGGGGTGACCTACGAGCAGTACTTC
CDR3 protein: CASGLAGVTYEQYF

V gene: TRBV7-8
J gene: TRBJ2-4
clone size: once
D gene: .
CDR3 DNA: TGTGCCAGCAGCCGGACCGGACTCCAAAACATTCAGTACTTC
CDR3 protein: CASSRTGLQNIQYF

V gene: TRBV5-6
J gene: TRBJ2-7
clone size: .
D gene: .
CDR3 DNA: TGTGCCAGCAGCTTGGCCGCCCGATCCTACGAGCAGTACTTC
CDR3 protein: CASSLAARSYEQYF

V gene: TRBV9
J gene: TRBJ2-1
clone size: .
D gene: TRBD1
CDR3 DNA: TGTGCCAGCAGCGCCGGCCGAGACAGGGTCACTCTCAATGAGCAGTTCTTC
CDR3 protein: CASSAGRDRVTLNEQFF

V gene: TRBV7-2
J gene: TRBJ2-7
clone size: .
D gene: TRBD1
CDR3 DNA: TGTGCCAGCAGCAAAACAGGGGTTACCCCTTTCTACGAGCAGTACTTC
CDR3 protein: CASSKTGVTPFYEQYF

V gene: TRBV15
J gene: TRBJ2-1
clone size: .
D gene: TRBD2
CDR3 DNA: TGTGCCACCAGCAGAGATGGAGGACTAGCGGGGCGCTACAATGAGCAGTTCTTC
CDR3 protein: CATSRDGGLAGRYNEQFF

V gene: TRBV7-2
J gene: TRBJ2-3
clone size: .
D gene: .
CDR3 DNA: TGTGCCAGCAGCTTAGGGACTCCTGGCACAGATACGCAGTATTTT
CDR3 protein: CASSLGTPGTDTQYF

V gene: TRBV18
J gene: TRBJ2-5
clone size: .
D gene: TRBD2
CDR3 DNA: TGTGCCAGCTCACCTCTCCGGGGGGGCAGGCAAGAGACCCAGTACTTC
CDR3 protein: CASSPLRGGRQETQYF

V gene: TRBV6-1
J gene: TRBJ2-1
clone size: .
D gene: TRBD1
CDR3 DNA: TGTGCCAGCAGCCAGAGACAGGGTACCGGCAATGAGCAGTTCTTC
CDR3 protein: CASSQRQGTGNEQFF

V gene: TRBV19
J gene: TRBJ2-4
clone size: .
D gene: TRBD2
CDR3 DNA: TGTGCCAGTAGTATAGATCTCGGACTAGCTGCCAAAAACATTCAGTACTTC
CDR3 protein: CASSIDLGLAAKNIQYF

V gene: TRBV27
J gene: TRBJ2-3
clone size: .
D gene: TRBD1
CDR3 DNA: TGTGCCAGCCGGTGGGGACAGCGATGGCCAGATACGCAGTATTTT
CDR3 protein: CASRWGQRWPDTQYF

V gene: TRBV19
J gene: TRBJ1-5
clone size: .
D gene: .
CDR3 DNA: TGTGCCAGTAGTGTCAGGACGGGATCTTATAGCAATCAGCCCCAGCATTTT
CDR3 protein: CASSVRTGSYSNQPQHF

V gene: TRBV9
J gene: TRBJ1-5
clone size: .
D gene: .
CDR3 DNA: TGTGCCAGCAGCGCACAAGAAAATCAGCCCCAGCATTTT
CDR3 protein: CASSAQENQPQHF

V gene: TRBV5-4
J gene: TRBJ1-1
clone size: few
D gene: .
CDR3 DNA: TGTGCCAGCAGCTTGGCCGGGGTGAGGAGGACTGAAGCTTTCTTT
CDR3 protein: CASSLAGVRRTEAFF

V gene: TRBV30
J gene: TRBJ1-5
clone size: .
D gene: TRBD1
CDR3 DNA: TGTGCCTGGGAGGGGACAGCGAGCAATCAGCCCCAGCATTTT
CDR3 protein: CAWEGTASNQPQHF

V gene: TRBV5-4
J gene: TRBJ2-7
clone size: .
D gene: TRBD2
CDR3 DNA: TGTGCCAGCAGCGAGAGGTCTAGCGGGGCCTACGAGCAGTACTTC
CDR3 protein: CASSERSSGAYEQYF

V gene: TRBV7-6
J gene: TRBJ2-1
clone size: few
D gene: .
CDR3 DNA: TGTGCCAGCAGCTTGGCTGGCTCGGAGTACAATGAGCAGTTCTTC
CDR3 protein: CASSLAGSEYNEQFF

V gene: TRBV7-6
J gene: TRBJ2-7
clone size: once
D gene: .
CDR3 DNA: TGTGCCAGCAGCTTAGGTCGGGGAGGCTCCTACGAGCAGTACTTC
CDR3 protein: CASSLGRGGSYEQYF

V gene: TRBV6-6
J gene: TRBJ2-2
clone size: .
D gene: .
CDR3 DNA: TGTGCCAGCAGTTTAAGCCCTGCCACCGGGGAGCTGTTTTTT
CDR3 protein: CASSLSPATGELFF

V gene: TRBV19
J gene: TRBJ1-4
clone size: .
D gene: .
CDR3 DNA: TGTGCCAGTAGTCCGGCGGGGGGGTCTGATAATGAAAAACTGTTTTTT
CDR3 protein: CASSPAGGSDNEKLFF

V gene: TRBV21-1
J gene: TRBJ1-1
clone size: many
D gene: .
CDR3 DNA: TGTGCCAGCAGCAAAAGGCCACGATTTCTAGGGACATCAGGTGAAGCTTTCTTT
CDR3 protein: CASSKRPRFLGTSGEAFF

V gene: TRBV10-3
J gene: TRBJ2-1
clone size: .
D gene: TRBD1
CDR3 DNA: TGTGCCATCAGTTTCGGGACAGGCTACAATGAGCAGTTCTTC
CDR3 protein: CAISFGTGYNEQFF

V gene: TRBV7-9
J gene: TRBJ2-1
clone size: once
D gene: .
CDR3 DNA: TGTTCCAGCAGCTTAATCGGCAATGAGCAGTTCTTC
CDR3 protein: CSSSLIGNEQFF

V gene: TRBV6-5
J gene: TRBJ1-2
clone size: few
D gene: .
CDR3 DNA: TGTGCCAGCAGTCCGCGGGCGCACGCTGGCTACACCTTC
CDR3 protein: CASSPRAHAGYTF

V gene: TRBV7-2
J gene: TRBJ2-7
clone size: .
D gene: .
CDR3 DNA: TGTGCCAGCAGCCTTTCTTTTTCCTACGAGCAGTACTTC
CDR3 protein: CASSLSFSYEQYF

V gene: TRBV7-9
J gene: TRBJ2-2
clone size: .
D gene: TRBD1
CDR3 DNA: TGTGCCAGCAGCCCTAGGGACAGATACACCGGGGAGCTGTTTTTT
CDR3 protein: CASSPRDRYTGELFF

V gene: TRBV13
J gene: TRBJ2-7
clone size: .
D gene: TRBD2
CDR3 DNA: TGTGCCAGCAGCGCCCCGGGACTAGCGGGAGTGACTAGGGGCTACGAGCAGTACTTC
CDR3 protein: CASSAPGLAGVTRGYEQYF

V gene: TRBV11-2
J gene: TRBJ2-7
clone size: .
D gene: TRBD2
CDR3 DNA: TGTGCCAGCAGCTTTCTTTCTAGCGGGGGCTCCTACGAGCAGTACTTC
CDR3 protein: CASSFLSSGGSYEQYF

V gene: TRBV14
J gene: TRBJ1-6
clone size: .
D gene: .
CDR3 DNA: TGTGCCAGCAGCCACAGTCACAGCAATTCACCCCTCCACTTT
CDR3 protein: CASSHSHSNSPLHF

V gene: TRBV14
J gene: TRBJ2-7
clone size: .
D gene: .
CDR3 DNA: TGTGCCAGCAGCCAAGGAGCAGGGCCCTACGAGCAGTACTTC
CDR3 protein: CASSQGAGPYEQYF

V gene: TRBV5-1
J gene: TRBJ1-6
clone size: .
D gene: .
CDR3 DNA: TGCGCCAGCAGCTTGGATGGCGGGGCAGTCAATTCACCCCTCCACTTT
CDR3 protein: CASSLDGGAVNSPLHF

V gene: TRBV4-2
J gene: TRBJ2-5
clone size: .
D gene: TRBD1
CDR3 DNA: TGTGCCAGCAGCCAACGCGACAGGGAACAAGAGACCCAGTACTTC
CDR3 protein: CASSQRDREQETQYF

V gene: TRBV6-5
J gene: TRBJ2-1
clone size: once
D gene: .
CDR3 DNA: TGTGCCAGCAGTTTCTCCGCAAAAGACTATCAGTTCTTC
CDR3 protein: CASSFSAKDYQFF

V gene: TRBV7-9
J gene: TRBJ1-1
clone size: .
D gene: .
CDR3 DNA: TGTGCCAGCAGCAGGGGTCGAGGGGGCACTGAAGCTTTCTTT
CDR3 protein: CASSRGRGGTEAFF

V gene: TRBV19
J gene: TRBJ2-7
clone size: .
D gene: .
CDR3 DNA: TGTGCCAGTAGTATACAGGGTGGCCCCTACGAGCAGTACTTC
CDR3 protein: CASSIQGGPYEQYF

V gene: TRBV4-1
J gene: TRBJ1-1
clone size: few
D gene: .
CDR3 DNA: TGCGCCAGCAGCCAAGATCCGGGTGTAGCCACTGAAGCTTTCTTT
CDR3 protein: CASSQDPGVATEAFF

V gene: TRBV9
J gene: TRBJ2-7
clone size: .
D gene: TRBD2
CDR3 DNA: TGTGCCAGCAGCGTGTCCGGGACTAGCGGGGGATCTCCCTACGAGCAGTACTTC
CDR3 protein: CASSVSGTSGGSPYEQYF